The following is a T cell receptor (beta chain) sequence with its context. Using immunoSEQ multiplex PCR, the repertoire was profiled, and TCRdb retains in-frame clones only, with some absent. The repertoire holds about 400,000 clones, with about four fifths as singletons. The sample is drawn from a study of Ad26.COV2.S vaccination and SARS-CoV-2 variants. V lost 7 bases and J 5 bases, leaving 14 bases between the germline ends. The CDR3 length is 13 residues. Treatment denoted: roughly 19 received Ad26.COV2.S at low or high dose, single or two shots; several received placebo; per-sample allocation not given. Day 63 after the first injection of vaccine or placebo was the sampling time.

This sequence was found in a person aged 18 to 65 who received the Ad26.COV2.S COVID-19 vaccine or a placebo. The chain has TRBV12-3 or TRBV12-4 and TRBJ2-5; TRBD1 might be the D (6 bases). The source material was peripheral blood, sampled in a trial of Ad26.COV2.S vaccine versus placebo. CDR3 in DNA: TGTGCCAGCACTTTTGGGGGCCACGAGACCCAGTACTTC. This encodes CASTFGGHETQYF.